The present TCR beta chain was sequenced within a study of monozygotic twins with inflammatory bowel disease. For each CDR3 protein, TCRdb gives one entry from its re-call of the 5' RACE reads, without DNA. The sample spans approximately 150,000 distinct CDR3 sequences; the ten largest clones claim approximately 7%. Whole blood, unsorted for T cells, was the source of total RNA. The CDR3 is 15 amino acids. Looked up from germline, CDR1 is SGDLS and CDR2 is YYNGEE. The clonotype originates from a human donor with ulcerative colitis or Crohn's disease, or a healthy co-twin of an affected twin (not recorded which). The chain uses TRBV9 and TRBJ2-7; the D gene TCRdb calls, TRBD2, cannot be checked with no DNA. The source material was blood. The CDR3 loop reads CASSVSLAGLDEQYF.